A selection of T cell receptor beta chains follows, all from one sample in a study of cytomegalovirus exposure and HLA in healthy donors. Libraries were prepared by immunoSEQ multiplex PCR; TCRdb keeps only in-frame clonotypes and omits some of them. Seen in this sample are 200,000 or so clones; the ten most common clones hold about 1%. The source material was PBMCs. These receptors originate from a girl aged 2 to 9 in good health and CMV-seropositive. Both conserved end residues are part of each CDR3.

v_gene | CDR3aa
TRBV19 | CASSLADRTNTEAFF
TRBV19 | CASSIAGGTEAFF
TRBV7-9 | CASSPLPGGNSPLHF
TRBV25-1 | CASNEYEAGELFF
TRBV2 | CASSARREQYF
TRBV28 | CASSSGQTSYGYTF
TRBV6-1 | CASREQGNEQFF
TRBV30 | CAWRRDSLNTEAFF
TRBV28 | CASSLGGTSGTQYF
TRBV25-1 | CASSEWGPTTNEKLFF
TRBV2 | CASRPGSSYEQYF
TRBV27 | CASSSLRGQETQYF
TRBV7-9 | CASSPGGLAGFEQFF
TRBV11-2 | CASSSPDRTSYEQYF
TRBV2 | CASRPDRGPSEKLFF
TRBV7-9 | CASSLDPGGGSYEQYF
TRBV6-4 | CASSRLAGAYEQYF
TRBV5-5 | CASRRVSGGVVNTEAFF
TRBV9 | CASSVGVVGQGYDYEQYF
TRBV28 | CASSTQAGGPTYNEQFF
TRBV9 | CASSVDRGSGANVLTF
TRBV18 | CASSGGQGLNQPQHF
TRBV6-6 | CASSYRLGQGEYGYTF
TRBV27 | CASSSNTAYNEQFF
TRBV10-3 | CAISRADFGSGATNSYEQYF
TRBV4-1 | CASSQTAGAGTDTDTQYF